The T cell receptor beta chain under discussion was sequenced for a study of blood T cell repertoires in COVID-19. Study overall: Samples came from the United States, Italy and Spain, spanning acute and convalescent COVID-19. T cells, B-cell-depleted T cells, or PBMCs provided the cDNA or gDNA that served as material.

Per the authors' pipeline: Researchers report that nucleated cell counts were estimated from reference gene primer amplification. Clones were read by immunoSEQ multiplex PCR, and TCRdb kept only the in-frame ones, dropping some. V and J calls and clone size are those listed in that table; D and trimming were worked out from the DNA. The data show 270,000 or so clones, about 76% seen once. The TCR sequence derives from a woman in her sixties with active or convalescent COVID-19. Sequenced input: peripheral blood.

The CDR3 coding sequence is TGTGCCAGCAGTTACGGTCGACAGGGAAATGGCTACACCTTC. Translation gives CASSYGRQGNGYTF. The chain has TRBV6-2 or TRBV6-3 and TRBJ1-2; TRBD1 aligns across 7 bases. J was trimmed by 6 bases and V by 2 bases; bases with no gene match: 6. Germline CDR1 MNHEY, CDR2 SVGEGT. The CDR3 extends over 14 amino acids.